These 7 T cell receptor beta chains originate from one sample sequenced in a study of T cell responses to AZD1222 COVID-19 vaccine. TCRdb keeps only in-frame clones here, not all; method: immunoSEQ multiplex PCR. The data show roughly 140,000 clones, 91% seen once. The sequencing here drew on peripheral blood, taken on day 0 of AZD1222 vaccination. The receptors stem from an adult in good health.

The J gene is TRBJ1-6, the V gene TRBV19; 9 nucleotides match TRBD1. The CDR3 has 13 amino acids. The germline gives CDR1 LNHDA, CDR2 SQIVND (reference sequence). After removal of 5 bases from V and 13 bases from J, the junction contained 6 bases not matched to a gene. The CDR3 loop reads CASSSRDRVPLHF. The CDR3 bases are TGTGCCAGTAGTTCCCGGGACAGGGTCCCCCTCCACTTT.

This chain joins TRBV6-6 and TRBJ2-7; 8 bases are shared with TRBD2. This CDR3 has 14 residues. Germline V lookup: CDR1 MNHNY, CDR2 SVGAGI (reference sequence). J was trimmed by 7 bases and V by 8 bases; bases with no gene match: 13. CDR3 in DNA: TGTGCCAGCGGGGGACTAGTAAGAGGAGGTGAGCAGTACTTC. Protein: CASGGLVRGGEQYF.

This chain connects TRBV6-2 or TRBV6-3 to TRBJ2-3; D is undetermined. Per the germline V gene, CDR1 is MNHEY and CDR2 is SVGEGT. The CDR3 totals 17 residues. Trimming cost V 6 bases and J 2 bases, with 21 bases left between them. CDR3 nucleotide sequence: TGTGCCAGCAGCCCCAGCCCGCCGGATCTGTTCACAGATACGCAGTATTTT. Its translation: CASSPSPPDLFTDTQYF.

The chain recombines TRBV29-1 with TRBJ1-1; no firm D call. With 2 bases removed from V and 1 base from J, the gap between germline ends came to 8 bases. There are 13 residues in the CDR3. Per the germline V gene, CDR1 is SQVTM and CDR2 is ANQGSEA. DNA for the CDR3: TGCAGCGTTGAACGGGCGGAGAACACTGAAGCTTTCTTT. It codes for CSVERAENTEAFF.

This chain joins TRBV7-9 and TRBJ1-2; the D gene is possibly TRBD1 (5 bases). The CDR3 spans 13 residues. Deletions cut 6 bases from V and 2 bases from J, with 10 bases between. CDR1 and CDR2 (germline): SEHNR, FQNEAQ (reference sequence). The chain's CDR3 is CASSGAGNYGYTF. CDR3 sequence (DNA): TGTGCCAGCAGTGGGGCAGGGAACTATGGCTACACCTTC. The full variable domain, its missing parts supplied by reference TRBV7-9 and TRBJ1-2, is DTGVSQNPRHKITKRGQNVTFRCDPISEHNRLYWYRQTLGQGPEFLTYFQNEAQLEKSRLLSDRFSAERPKGSFSTLEIQRTEQGDSAMYLCASSGAGNYGYTFGSGTRLTVV.

This clone was observed a handful of times. The J gene is TRBJ1-1, the V gene TRBV5-8; TRBD1 agrees at 9 bases. The length of the CDR3 is 15 residues. CDR1 and CDR2 from the germline V gene are SGHTS and YDEGEE. Losses at the gene ends were 6 bases for V and 0 bases for J; bases not matched to a gene: 6. The CDR3 DNA reads TGTGCCAGCAACAGGGGGCGTCGGGTGAACACTGAAGCTTTCTTT. This translates into CASNRGRRVNTEAFF. The full variable domain, in which reference TRBV5-8 and TRBJ1-1 provide the parts outside the CDR3, is EAGVTQSPTHLIKTRGQQATLRCSPISGHTSVYWYQQALGLGLQFLLWYDEGEERNRGNFPPRFSGRQFPNYSSELNVNALELEDSALYLCASNRGRRVNTEAFFGQGTRLTVV.

J is TRBJ1-2 and V is TRBV19; the match to TRBD1 covers 8 bases. CDR1 and CDR2 (germline): LNHDA, SQIVND (reference sequence). V shed 5 bases, J shed 4 bases, and the junction held 6 bases outside the gene matches. The CDR3 totals 14 residues. CDR3 in amino acids: CASSQAGGIYGYTF. The CDR3 nucleotides are TGTGCCAGTAGTCAGGCAGGGGGCATCTATGGCTACACCTTC.